The 8 T cell receptor beta chains reported below all come from one sample, sequenced in a study of T cell responses to AZD1222 COVID-19 vaccine. Profiling relied on immunoSEQ multiplex PCR, and the TCRdb table lists in-frame clones only, not all of them. Of about 120,000 clones listed, about 90% were seen once; the top ten hold 8.4%. Here the sequenced sample was peripheral blood, taken on day 0 of AZD1222 vaccination. The source is an adult in good health.

V and J are TRBV28 and TRBJ2-3; 11 positions match TRBD2. Germline V gene lookup returns CDR1 MDHEN and CDR2 SYDVKM. The V gene end was trimmed by 6 bases and the J gene end by 2 bases; junction bases not matched to a gene: 16. The CDR3 consists of 19 residues. CDR3 sequence (DNA): TGTGCCAGCAGCTCGGTGCTAGCGGGAGGAGGGGTCCTCACAGATACGCAGTATTTT. Residues: CASSSVLAGGGVLTDTQYF.

The rearrangement joins TRBV3-1 (or the pseudogene TRBV3-2) to TRBJ1-6; D is uncertain. Trimming shortened V by 4 bases and J by 0 bases, and 10 bases separated the two germline ends. Germline V lookup: CDR1 LGHDT, CDR2 YNNKEL (reference sequence). This CDR3 spans 16 amino acids. The CDR3 DNA is TGTGCCAGCAGCCTAGTCAAGAGCTCCTATAATTCACCCCTCCACTTT. Amino acid sequence: CASSLVKSSYNSPLHF.

This clone was seen only a few times. V usage is TRBV28 and J usage is TRBJ1-5; D is perhaps TRBD1 (6 bases). The ends were cut back, 6 bases at V and 7 bases at J, with 16 bases in the middle. The CDR3 is 14 amino acids. CDR1 is MDHEN and CDR2 is SYDVKM in the germline V gene. The DNA of the CDR3 is TGTGCCAGCAGCCCAGGACAGACACCCCAGCCCCAGCATTTT. Its translation: CASSPGQTPQPQHF. The entire variable domain, with the rest obtained from reference TRBV28 and TRBJ1-5, is as follows: DVKVTQSSRYLVKRTGEKVFLECVQDMDHENMFWYRQDPGLGLRLIYFSYDVKMKEKGDIPEGYSVSREKKERFSLILESASTNQTSMYLCASSPGQTPQPQHFGDGTRLSIL.

The J gene is TRBJ2-2, the V gene TRBV7-8; 7 bases fit TRBD1. This CDR3 is 15 amino acids long. V shed 6 bases, J shed 2 bases, and the junction held 6 bases outside the gene matches. Germline CDR1 reads SGHVS; CDR2 reads FQNEAQ. The CDR3 sequence is CASRRGQVNTGELFF. The CDR3 DNA follows: TGTGCCAGCAGAAGGGGGCAGGTCAACACCGGGGAGCTGTTTTTT. The full variable domain, in which reference TRBV7-8 and TRBJ2-2 provide the parts outside the CDR3, is GAGVSQSPRYKVAKRGQDVALRCDPISGHVSLFWYQQALGQGPEFLTYFQNEAQLDKSGLPSDRFFAERPEGSVSTLKIQRTQQEDSAVYLCASRRGQVNTGELFFGEGSRLTVL.

Written as DNA, the CDR3 is TGTGCCAGCAGTTCCCTAGCGGGGGGGCCCTACGAGCAGTACTTC. Its translation: CASSSLAGGPYEQYF. The J gene is TRBJ2-7, the V gene TRBV6-5, with TRBD2 matching 12 bases. Germline-derived CDR1 and CDR2 are MNHEY and SVGAGI. V trimming: 4 bases; J trimming: 2 bases; junction bases outside the gene matches: 3. This CDR3 contains 15 residues.

The chain uses TRBV12-3 or TRBV12-4 and TRBJ1-2, with D unclear. Trimming shortened V by 5 bases and J by 0 bases, and 7 bases separated the two germline ends. The CDR3 totals 13 residues. The CDR3 nucleotides read TGTGCCAGCAGTCTCGGGCCTAACTATGGCTACACCTTC. Its translation: CASSLGPNYGYTF.

In its sample, this clone was seen once. The chain uses TRBV10-2 and TRBJ2-7; 8 nucleotides align to TRBD1. Germline trimming cut 2 bases from V and 3 bases from J; bases unmatched to any gene: 0. This CDR3 is 13 amino acids long. CDR1 and CDR2 (germline): WSHSY, SAAADI. The CDR3 DNA is TGCGCCAGCAGTGAGACAGGGGGCTACGAGCAGTACTTC. This codes for CASSETGGYEQYF.

The chain is built from TRBV18 and TRBJ2-5, with D tentatively TRBD1 (6 bases). Germline V lookup: CDR1 KGHSH, CDR2 LQKENI. CDR3 length: 15 residues. Trimming took off 4 bases at V and 5 bases at J, with 17 bases between the two ends. Written as DNA, the CDR3 is TGTGCCAGCTCACGAGCAGGGGCTATGGGCGAGACCCAGTACTTC. Translating it yields CASSRAGAMGETQYF.